This T cell receptor (beta chain) comes out of a study of metastatic and nonmetastatic thyroid tumors. About the research overall: Both malignant and benign thyroid patients supplied peripheral blood and tumor or nodule tissue samples, across which the repertoires of these patients were then compared. Study results and limitations: Relative to benign nodules, malignant thyroid tumors were reportedly characterized by significantly elevated TCR beta diversity in blood and tumor.

There were no patients who had received any treatment before thyroid surgery. Original analysis: The study took CDR3 differences across clinicopathological groups and made a distant-metastasis classifier for papillary thyroid cancer from them. Using MiXCR, TCRdb reanalyzed the PCR reads. Clone size and V and J calls follow TCRdb, not the original study. The sample consists of about 4,000 clones, about 34% of them appearing once. CDR1 and CDR2 (germline): MNHNS, SASEGT. The CDR3 runs 12 residues. V dropped 6 bases and J dropped 6 bases, with 11 bases sitting between them. Concerning this clone itself: Its antigen is as yet unknown.

The clonotype was recovered from a female donor with papillary thyroid cancer or a benign thyroid nodule (not recorded which). Some clones in this sample may be carry-over from other donors' samples. The chain carries TRBV6-1 and TRBJ1-1; no definite D call. The sample consisted of adjacent normal tissue. The CDR3 loop is CASRPTSSEAFF. The CDR3, as DNA: TGTGCCAGCAGACCAACATCGTCTGAAGCTTTCTTT.